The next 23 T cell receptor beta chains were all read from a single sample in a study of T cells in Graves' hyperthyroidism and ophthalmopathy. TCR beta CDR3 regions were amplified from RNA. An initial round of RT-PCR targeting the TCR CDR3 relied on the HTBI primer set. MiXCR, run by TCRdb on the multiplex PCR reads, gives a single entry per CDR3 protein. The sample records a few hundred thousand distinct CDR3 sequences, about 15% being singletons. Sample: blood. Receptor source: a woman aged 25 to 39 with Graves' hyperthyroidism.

CDR3 protein: CASSETSVPYNEQFF. Here the CDR3 DNA reads TGTGCCAGTAGTGAGACTAGCGTGCCCTACAATGAGCAGTTCTTC. V usage is TRBV19 and J usage is TRBJ2-1, with 8 bases fitting TRBD2. This CDR3 comprises 15 residues. V was clipped by 5 bases and J by 2 bases; unmatched bases: 5. From germline, CDR1 is LNHDA and CDR2 SQIVND (reference sequence).

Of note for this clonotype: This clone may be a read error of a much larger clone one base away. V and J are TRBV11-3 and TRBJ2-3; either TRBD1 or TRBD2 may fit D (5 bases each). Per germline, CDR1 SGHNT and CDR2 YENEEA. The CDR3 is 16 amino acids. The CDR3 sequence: CASSRGPSGTTNTQYF. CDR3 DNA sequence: TGTGCCAGCAGCCGGGGTCCGTCGGGGACCACAAATACGCAGTATTTT.

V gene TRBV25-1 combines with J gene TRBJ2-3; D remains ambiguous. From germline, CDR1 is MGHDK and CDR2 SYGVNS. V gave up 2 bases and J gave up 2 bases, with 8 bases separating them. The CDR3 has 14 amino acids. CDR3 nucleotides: TGTGCCAGCAGTGAAGAACTGGCCACAGATACGCAGTATTTT. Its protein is CASSEELATDTQYF.

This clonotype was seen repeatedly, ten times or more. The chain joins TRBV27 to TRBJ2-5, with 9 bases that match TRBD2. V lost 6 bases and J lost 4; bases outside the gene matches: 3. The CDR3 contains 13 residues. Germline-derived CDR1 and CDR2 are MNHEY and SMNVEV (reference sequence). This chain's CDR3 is CASRVLAGETQYF. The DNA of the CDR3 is TGTGCCAGCAGAGTACTAGCGGGAGAGACCCAGTACTTC.

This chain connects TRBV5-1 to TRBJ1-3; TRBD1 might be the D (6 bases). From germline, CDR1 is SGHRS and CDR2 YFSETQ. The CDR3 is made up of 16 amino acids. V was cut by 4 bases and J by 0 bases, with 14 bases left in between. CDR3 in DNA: TGCGCCAGCAGCATGGACAGAGTCCTCTCTGGAAACACCATATATTTT. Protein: CASSMDRVLSGNTIYF.

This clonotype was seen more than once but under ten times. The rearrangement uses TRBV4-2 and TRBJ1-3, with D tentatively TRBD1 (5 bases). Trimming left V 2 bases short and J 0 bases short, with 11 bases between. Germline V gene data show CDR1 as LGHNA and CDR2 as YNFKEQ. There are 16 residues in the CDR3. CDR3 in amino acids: CASSQYRDLSGNTIYF. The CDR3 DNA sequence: TGTGCCAGCAGCCAATACCGGGACCTCTCTGGAAACACCATATATTTT.

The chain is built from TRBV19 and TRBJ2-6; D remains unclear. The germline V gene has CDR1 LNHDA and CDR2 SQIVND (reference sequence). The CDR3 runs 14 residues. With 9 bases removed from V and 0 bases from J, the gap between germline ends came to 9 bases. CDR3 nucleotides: TGTGCCAGCCGAGCCCACTCTGGGGCCAACGTCCTGACTTTC. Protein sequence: CASRAHSGANVLTF.

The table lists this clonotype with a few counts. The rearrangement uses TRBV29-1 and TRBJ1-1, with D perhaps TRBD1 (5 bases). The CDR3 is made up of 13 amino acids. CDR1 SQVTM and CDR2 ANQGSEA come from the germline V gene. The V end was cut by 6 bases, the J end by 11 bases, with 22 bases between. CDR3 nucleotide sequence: TGCAGCGTCGTTCCCCGCTCGGGGCCAAGGGCTTTCTTT. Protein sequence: CSVVPRSGPRAFF.

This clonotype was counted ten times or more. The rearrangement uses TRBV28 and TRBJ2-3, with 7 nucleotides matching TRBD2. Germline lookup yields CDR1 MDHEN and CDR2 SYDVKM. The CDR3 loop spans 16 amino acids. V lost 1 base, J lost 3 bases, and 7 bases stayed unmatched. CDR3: CASSLFVGGPTDTQYF. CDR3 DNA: TGTGCCAGCAGTTTATTTGTGGGAGGGCCTACAGATACGCAGTATTTT.

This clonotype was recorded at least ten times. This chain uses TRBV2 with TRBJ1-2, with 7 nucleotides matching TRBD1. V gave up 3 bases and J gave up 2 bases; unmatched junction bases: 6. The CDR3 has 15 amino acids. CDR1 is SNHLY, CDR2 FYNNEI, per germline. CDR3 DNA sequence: TGTGCCAGCAGTGACCATACGGGACAGAACTATGGCTACACCTTC. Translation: CASSDHTGQNYGYTF.

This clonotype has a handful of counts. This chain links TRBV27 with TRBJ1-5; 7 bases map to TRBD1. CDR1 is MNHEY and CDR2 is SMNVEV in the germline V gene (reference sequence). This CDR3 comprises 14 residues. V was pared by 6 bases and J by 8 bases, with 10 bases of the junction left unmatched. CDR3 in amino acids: CASSSTGSREPQHF. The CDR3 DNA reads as TGTGCCAGCAGCTCGACAGGGAGTAGGGAGCCCCAGCATTTT.

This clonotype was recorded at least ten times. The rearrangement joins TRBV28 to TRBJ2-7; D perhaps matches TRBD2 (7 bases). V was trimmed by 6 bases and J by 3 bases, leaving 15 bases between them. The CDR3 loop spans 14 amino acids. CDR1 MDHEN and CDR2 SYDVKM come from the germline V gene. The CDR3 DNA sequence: TGTGCCAGCAGGGGGGGCGGGGGTAGCTACGAGCAGTACTTC. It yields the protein CASRGGGGSYEQYF.

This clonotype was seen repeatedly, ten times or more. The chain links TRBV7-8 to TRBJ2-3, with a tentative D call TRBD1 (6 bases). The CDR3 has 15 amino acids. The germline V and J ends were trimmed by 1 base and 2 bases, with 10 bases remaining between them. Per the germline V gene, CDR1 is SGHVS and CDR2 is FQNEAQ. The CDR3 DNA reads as TGTGCCAGCAGCTTAGAACAGGGAATCACAGATACGCAGTATTTT. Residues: CASSLEQGITDTQYF. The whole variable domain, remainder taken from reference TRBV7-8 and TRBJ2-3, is GAGVSQSPRYKVAKRGQDVALRCDPISGHVSLFWYQQALGQGPEFLTYFQNEAQLDKSGLPSDRFFAERPEGSVSTLKIQRTQQEDSAVYLCASSLEQGITDTQYFGPGTRLTVL.

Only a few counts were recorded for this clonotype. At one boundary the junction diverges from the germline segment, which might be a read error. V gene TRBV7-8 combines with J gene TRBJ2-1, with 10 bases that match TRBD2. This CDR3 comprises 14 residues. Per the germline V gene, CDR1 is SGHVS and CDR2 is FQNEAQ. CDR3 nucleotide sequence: TGTGCCAGCAGCGGGACTAGCGATAACAATGGGCAGTTCTTC. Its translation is CASSGTSDNNGQFF.

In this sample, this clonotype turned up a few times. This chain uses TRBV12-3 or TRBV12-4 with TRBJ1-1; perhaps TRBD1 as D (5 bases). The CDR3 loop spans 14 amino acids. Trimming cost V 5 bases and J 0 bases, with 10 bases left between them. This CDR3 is CASSRQTMNTEAFF. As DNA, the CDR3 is TGTGCCAGCAGTCGACAGACAATGAACACTGAAGCTTTCTTT.

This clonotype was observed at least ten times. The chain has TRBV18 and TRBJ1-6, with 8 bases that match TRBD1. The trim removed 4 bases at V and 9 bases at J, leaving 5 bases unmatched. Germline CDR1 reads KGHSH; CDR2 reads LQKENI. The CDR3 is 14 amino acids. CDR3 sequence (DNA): TGTGCCAGCTCACAGGGACAGGCCGGTTCACCCCTCCACTTT. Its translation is CASSQGQAGSPLHF.

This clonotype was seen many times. In nucleotides, the CDR3 is TGTGCCAGCAGCGTCCCGGTATATAGCAATCAGCCCCAGCATTTT. The encoded protein is CASSVPVYSNQPQHF. The chain combines TRBV6-1 with TRBJ1-5; D remains ambiguous. The CDR3 is 15 amino acids. Germline V gene lookup returns CDR1 MNHNS and CDR2 SASEGT. The V end was cut by 6 bases, the J end by 0 bases, with 12 bases between.

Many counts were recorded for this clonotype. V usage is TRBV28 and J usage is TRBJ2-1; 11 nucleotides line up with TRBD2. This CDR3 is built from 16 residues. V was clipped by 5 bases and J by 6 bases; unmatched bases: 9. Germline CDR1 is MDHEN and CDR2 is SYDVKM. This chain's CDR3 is CASSTPTSGKGNEQFF. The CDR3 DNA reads TGTGCCAGCAGTACGCCGACTAGCGGGAAGGGCAATGAGCAGTTCTTC.

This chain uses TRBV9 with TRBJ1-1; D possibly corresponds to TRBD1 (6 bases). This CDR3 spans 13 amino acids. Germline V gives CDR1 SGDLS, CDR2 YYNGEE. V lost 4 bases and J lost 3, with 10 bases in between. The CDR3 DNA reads TGTGCCAGCAGCCCCGGACAGTACACTGAAGCTTTCTTT. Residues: CASSPGQYTEAFF.

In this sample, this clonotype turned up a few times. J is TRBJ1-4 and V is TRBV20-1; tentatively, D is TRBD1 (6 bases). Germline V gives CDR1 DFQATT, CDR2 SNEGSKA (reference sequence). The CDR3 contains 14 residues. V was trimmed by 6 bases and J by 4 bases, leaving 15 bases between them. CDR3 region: CSARGFGGNEKLFF. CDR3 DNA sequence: TGCAGTGCCAGGGGCTTCGGCGGTAATGAAAAACTGTTTTTT.

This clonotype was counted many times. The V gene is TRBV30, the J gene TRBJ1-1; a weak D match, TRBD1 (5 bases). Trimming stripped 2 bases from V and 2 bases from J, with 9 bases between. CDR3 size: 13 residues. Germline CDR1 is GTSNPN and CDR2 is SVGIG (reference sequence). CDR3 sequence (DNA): TGTGCCTGGAGTCTGCAGGGAAACACTGAAGCTTTCTTT. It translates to CAWSLQGNTEAFF.

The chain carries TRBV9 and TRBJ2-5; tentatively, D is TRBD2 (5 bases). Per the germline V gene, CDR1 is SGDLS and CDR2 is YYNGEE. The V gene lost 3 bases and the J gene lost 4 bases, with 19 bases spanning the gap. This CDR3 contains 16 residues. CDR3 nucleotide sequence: TGTGCCAGCAGCGCGGACCTAGTCCCGGGATTAGAGACCCAGTACTTC. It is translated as CASSADLVPGLETQYF.

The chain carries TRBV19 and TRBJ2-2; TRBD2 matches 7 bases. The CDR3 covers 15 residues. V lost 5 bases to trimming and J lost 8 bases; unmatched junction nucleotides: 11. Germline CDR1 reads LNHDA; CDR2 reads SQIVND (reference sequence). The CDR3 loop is CASSPGLAGVGELFF. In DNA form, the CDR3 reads TGTGCCAGTAGTCCGGGACTGGCGGGAGTGGGGGAGCTGTTTTTT.